Described below is a single TCR beta chain sequence and its context. Germline CDR1 and CDR2: SGHAT and FQNNGV. With 4 bases removed from V and 6 bases from J, the gap between germline ends came to 22 bases. This CDR3 is built from 16 residues. This PCR relied on a set of 60 Vbeta primers and 13 Jbeta primers. Some clones are missing from TCRdb's copy, which holds only in-frame ones; the method was immunoSEQ multiplex PCR. Among roughly 200,000 clones listed, roughly 72% were seen once. The entry originates in a study of cytomegalovirus exposure and HLA in healthy donors. The source material was PBMCs. This clonotype originated in a man aged 30 to 45 in good health and CMV-seronegative. This chain joins TRBV11-2 and TRBJ2-7, with TRBD1 as a possible D gene (5 bases). Written as DNA, the CDR3 is TGTGCCAGCAGCTCGCTCCGAGAACAGGCGCCGGGCGAGCAGTACTTC. Translating it yields CASSSLREQAPGEQYF.